This entry lists 23 T cell receptor beta chains sequenced from one sample in a study of neoadjuvant anti-PD-1 for oral cavity cancer. The repertoire was sequenced with immunoSEQ multiplex PCR; TCRdb's copy has only in-frame clones and lacks some. The top ten hold approximately 2.4% of the sample, which has about 15,000 clones, 55% to 65% seen once. This specimen was PBMCs, taken before nivolumab (anti-PD-1) treatment. These receptors were obtained from a person aged 35-79 years with oral cavity squamous cell carcinoma.

The rearrangement joins TRBV7-6 to TRBJ2-3; 8 bases fit TRBD1. Unmatched junction bases numbered 6, after V lost 0 bases and J lost 4 bases. The CDR3 loop spans 16 amino acids. Germline CDR1 and CDR2: SGHVS and FNYEAQ. This chain's CDR3 is CASSLAMGQAADTQYF. CDR3 DNA: TGTGCCAGCAGCTTAGCAATGGGACAGGCGGCAGATACGCAGTATTTT. Supplemented by reference TRBV7-6 and TRBJ2-3, the full variable domain reads GAGVSQSPRYKVTKRGQDVALRCDPISGHVSLYWYRQALGQGPEFLTYFNYEAQQDKSGLPNDRFSAERPEGSISTLTIQRTEQRDSAMYRCASSLAMGQAADTQYFGPGTRLTVL.

The rearrangement joins TRBV30 to TRBJ1-2; the match to TRBD1 covers 7 bases. CDR1 is GTSNPN, CDR2 SVGIG, per germline (reference sequence). The CDR3 is 14 amino acids. Trimming cost V 0 bases and J 7 bases; bases outside gene matches: 8. CDR3 nucleotides: TGTGCCTGGAGTGTACGGGGAGGGGGCGGTGGCTACACCTTC. Translation gives CAWSVRGGGGGYTF.

The V gene is TRBV5-6, the J gene TRBJ2-7, with TRBD2 matching 7 bases. This CDR3 comprises 15 residues. V gave up 1 base and J gave up 3 bases; unmatched junction bases: 7. Germline CDR1 reads SGHDT; CDR2 reads YYEEEE. The CDR3 DNA follows: TGTGCCAGCAGCTTGCGGGGCCTAGCGGACTACGAGCAGTACTTC. Translation: CASSLRGLADYEQYF.

The rearrangement joins TRBV2 to TRBJ1-1; D call uncertain. V lost 6 bases, J lost 0 bases, and 8 bases lay in between. The CDR3 is 13 residues long. Looked up from germline, CDR1 is SNHLY and CDR2 is FYNNEI. The CDR3 nucleotides read TGTGCCAGCAGGAAACAGATGAACACTGAAGCTTTCTTT. Protein product: CASRKQMNTEAFF.

DNA of the CDR3: TGCGCCAGCAGTTACGGACAGAACACTGAAGCTTTCTTT. As protein: CASSYGQNTEAFF. The gene calls are TRBV5-1 and TRBJ1-1; TRBD1 is a possible D gene (5 bases). Germline CDR1 reads SGHRS; CDR2 reads YFSETQ. CDR3 length: 13 amino acids. V lost 5 bases to trimming and J lost 1 base, with 9 bases between them.

The sample holds a few counts of this clone. The chain has TRBV18 and TRBJ2-5; the D gene is possibly TRBD2 (5 bases). Germline CDR1 is KGHSH and CDR2 is LQKENI. Trimming removed 2 bases at V and 6 bases at J, with 13 bases between. CDR3 length: 14 amino acids. The CDR3 DNA is TGTGCCAGCTCACCAGCGGGTGATGTGAAGACCCAGTACTTC. Translation gives CASSPAGDVKTQYF.

This clone occurred once. At one end, the junction sequence differs from germline, possibly due to a read error. The chain couples TRBV7-7 to TRBJ2-1; D may correspond to TRBD1 or TRBD2 (5 bases each). The CDR3 has 16 residues. Looked up from germline, CDR1 is SSHAT and CDR2 is FNYEAQ (reference sequence). The DNA of the CDR3 is TGTGCTAGCAGCCCCACGGACCGCCCGAGGGGCGATGAGCAGTTCTTC. It specifies CASSPTDRPRGDEQFF.

The gene calls are TRBV2 and TRBJ2-3, with a tentative D call TRBD2 (6 bases). Looked up from germline, CDR1 is SNHLY and CDR2 is FYNNEI. V lost 7 bases and J lost 0, with 11 bases in between. This CDR3 spans 14 amino acids. The CDR3 loop reads CASTPAGSTDTQYF. The CDR3 DNA reads as TGTGCCAGCACCCCTGCGGGGAGCACAGATACGCAGTATTTT.

This chain links TRBV2 with TRBJ2-3; D remains unclear. V was pared by 11 bases and J by 6 bases, with 15 bases between. Germline loops: CDR1 SNHLY, CDR2 FYNNEI. The CDR3 is 12 residues long. CDR3 nucleotide sequence: TGTGCCGCGACCGCCCTTGCCGATACGCAGTATTTT. Translated: CAATALADTQYF.

This sequence joins TRBV5-6 and TRBJ2-7; D is perhaps TRBD2 (7 bases). V was pared by 2 bases and J by 0 bases, with 18 bases between. The CDR3 runs 17 residues. Germline V gene lookup returns CDR1 SGHDT and CDR2 YYEEEE. The CDR3 sequence is CASSLDRGGSSSYEQYF. The CDR3 DNA reads TGTGCCAGCAGCTTAGATAGGGGGGGTTCGAGCTCCTACGAGCAGTACTTC.

This clone was detected only a few times. V is TRBV5-1 and J is TRBJ1-1; perhaps TRBD1 as D (5 bases). The CDR3 loop spans 14 amino acids. The germline CDR1 and CDR2 sequences are SGHRS and YFSETQ. V lost 1 base and J 1 base, leaving 8 bases between the germline ends. The CDR3 nucleotides read TGCGCCAGCAGCTTGACGGGGGAGAACACTGAAGCTTTCTTT. Protein product: CASSLTGENTEAFF.

The chain couples TRBV11-2 to TRBJ2-7, with D hard to call. Looked up from germline, CDR1 is SGHAT and CDR2 is FQNNGV. The CDR3 runs 11 residues. Deletions cut 2 bases from V and 3 bases from J, with 2 bases between. The CDR3 sequence: CASSLLYEQYF. The DNA for the CDR3 is TGTGCCAGCAGCTTACTCTACGAGCAGTACTTC.

The chain links TRBV30 to TRBJ2-1; TRBD1 matches at 7 bases. Germline V CDR1 and CDR2: GTSNPN, SVGIG (reference sequence). J lost 9 bases, V lost 3 bases, and 8 bases had no gene match. This CDR3 comprises 13 residues. CDR3: CAWRGKGGGEQFF. The CDR3 DNA is TGTGCCTGGAGGGGAAAAGGGGGCGGTGAGCAGTTCTTC.

The chain links TRBV6-4 to TRBJ1-4, with no clear D. The CDR3 runs 13 residues. V lost 2 bases and J lost 7, with 8 bases in between. Germline V CDR1 and CDR2: MRHNA, SNTAGT. The CDR3 protein is CASSDRDLEKLFF. The CDR3 DNA sequence: TGTGCCAGCAGTGACAGGGATCTTGAAAAACTGTTTTTT.

The J gene is TRBJ2-7, the V gene TRBV4-1; D perhaps matches TRBD1 (5 bases). Between the trimmed V and J ends, which lost 6 bases and 1 base, there was a span of 10 bases. Germline V gene sequence: CDR1 MGHRA, CDR2 YSYEKL. The CDR3 is made up of 13 amino acids. The DNA of the CDR3 is TGCGCCAGCAGGATGGGGCAGTCCTACGAGCAGTACTTC. Amino acid sequence: CASRMGQSYEQYF.

The chain carries TRBV10-3 and TRBJ2-1; TRBD1 might be the D (6 bases). This CDR3 has 13 residues. In germline, CDR1 is ENHRY, CDR2 SYGVKD. The V end was cut by 3 bases, the J end by 5 bases, with 8 bases between. For the CDR3, the DNA is TGTGCCATCAGTGACAGGGGAGACAATGAGCAGTTCTTC. Translating gives CAISDRGDNEQFF.

This clone has a handful of counts. This chain links TRBV11-2 with TRBJ1-1, with 7 nucleotides matching TRBD1. This CDR3 comprises 16 residues. Germline V CDR1 and CDR2: SGHAT, FQNNGV. The ends lost 4 bases at V and 1 base at J; junction bases unmatched: 9. The CDR3 region has the DNA TGTGCCAGCAGCTCCCGACCAGGGGGGGCGAACACTGAAGCTTTCTTT. This encodes CASSSRPGGANTEAFF.

V and J are TRBV7-9 and TRBJ1-5, with 10 bases aligning to TRBD1. V dropped 5 bases and J dropped 6; count of bases not matched to a gene: 7. This CDR3 has 15 amino acids. Germline CDR1 and CDR2: SEHNR and FQNEAQ (reference sequence). The CDR3 region has the DNA TGTGCCAGCAGCACCGGACAGGGGGGGATTCAGCCCCAGCATTTT. Amino acids: CASSTGQGGIQPQHF.

The rearrangement uses TRBV28 and TRBJ2-7, with 8 positions matching TRBD2. The CDR3 runs to 14 residues. Losses at the gene ends were 7 bases for V and 4 bases for J; bases not matched to a gene: 9. CDR1 is MDHEN, CDR2 SYDVKM, per germline. DNA for the CDR3: TGTGCCAGCAACCTCAGCGGGAGCCCTTACGAGCAGTACTTC. This codes for CASNLSGSPYEQYF.

The V gene is TRBV5-1, the J gene TRBJ1-1; 10 bases fit TRBD1. V gave up 4 bases and J gave up 3 bases; unmatched junction bases: 6. The CDR3 covers 15 residues. Looked up from germline, CDR1 is SGHRS and CDR2 is YFSETQ. The CDR3 spells CASSNRTGGHTEAFF. The CDR3 DNA is TGCGCCAGCAGCAATCGGACAGGGGGGCACACTGAAGCTTTCTTT.

This clone has only a few counts. This CDR3 reads CASSIQGALDTEAFF. CDR3 bases: TGTGCCAGTAGTATCCAGGGGGCCTTAGACACTGAAGCTTTCTTT. V usage is TRBV19 and J usage is TRBJ1-1; 8 positions agree with TRBD1. The trim removed 3 bases at V and 3 bases at J, leaving 6 bases unmatched. Germline CDR1 is LNHDA and CDR2 is SQIVND (reference sequence). This CDR3 region has 15 residues.

There are a few counts of this clone. The chain uses TRBV2 and TRBJ2-7; tentatively, D is TRBD1 (5 bases). V shed 4 bases and J shed 0 bases, with 13 bases lying between them. CDR1 and CDR2 from the germline V gene are SNHLY and FYNNEI. The CDR3 sequence is 15 residues long. CDR3 coding DNA: TGTGCCAGCAGTGTTGACAGTGGGGTCTCCTACGAGCAGTACTTC. It translates to CASSVDSGVSYEQYF. Together with reference TRBV2 and TRBJ2-7, the CDR3 gives the full variable domain: EPEVTQTPSHQVTQMGQEVILRCVPISNHLYFYWYRQILGQKVEFLVSFYNNEISEKSEIFDDQFSVERPDGSNFTLKIRSTKLEDSAMYFCASSVDSGVSYEQYFGPGTRLTVT.

The rearrangement joins TRBV13 to TRBJ2-7; TRBD1 matches 7 bases. The CDR3 has 14 residues. The V segment lost 5 bases and the J segment 0 bases; nucleotides outside the gene matches: 4. Germline CDR1 reads PRHDT; CDR2 reads FYEKMQ (reference sequence). The DNA of the CDR3 is TGTGCCAGCAGCGCCCGGGACAGCTCCTACGAGCAGTACTTC. Translation gives CASSARDSSYEQYF.